Each of the 23 T cell receptor beta chains below was sequenced from the same sample in a study of T cell responses to AZD1222 COVID-19 vaccine. The assay was immunoSEQ multiplex PCR, and TCRdb's table has in-frame clones only and misses some. The table has more than 150,000 clones, about nine tenths seen once. The sequences come from peripheral blood, collected on day 0 of AZD1222 vaccination. These receptors were obtained from an adult in good health.

This chain links TRBV3-1 (or the pseudogene TRBV3-2) with TRBJ2-2, with 8 nucleotides matching TRBD1. Germline loops: CDR1 LGHDT, CDR2 YNNKEL (reference sequence). The CDR3 has 17 amino acids. After removal of 1 base from V and 6 bases from J, the junction contained 10 bases not matched to a gene. The CDR3 reads CASSQVLLRGRAGELFF. In nucleotides, the CDR3 is TGTGCCAGCAGCCAAGTCCTCCTCAGGGGGCGCGCCGGGGAGCTGTTTTTT.

The chain has TRBV7-3 and TRBJ2-5; 9 bases align to TRBD2. Germline V gene lookup returns CDR1 SGHTA and CDR2 FQGTGA. The J segment lost 4 bases and the V segment lost 1 base, leaving 4 bases of the junction unmatched. CDR3 length: 15 residues. The CDR3 spells CASSLSSGRPETQYF. The CDR3 nucleotides read TGTGCCAGCAGCTTAAGTAGCGGGAGACCAGAGACCCAGTACTTC.

The rearrangement joins TRBV7-2 to TRBJ2-3; 9 bases are shared with TRBD2. J was trimmed by 9 bases and V by 1 base; bases with no gene match: 11. The CDR3 is 16 residues long. Germline assignment: CDR1 SGHTA and CDR2 FQGNSA. The CDR3: CASSLGSSGVEGTQYF. DNA of the CDR3: TGTGCCAGCAGCTTAGGATCTAGCGGGGTTGAGGGCACGCAGTATTTT.

J is TRBJ1-4 and V is TRBV6-5, with TRBD1 as a possible D gene (6 bases). V shed 6 bases and J shed 7 bases, with 18 bases lying between them. The CDR3 is 15 amino acids. Germline V gene data show CDR1 as MNHEY and CDR2 as SVGAGI. For the CDR3, the DNA is TGTGCCAGCAGCTTCCTGGGGGGGGCACTTGAAAAACTGTTTTTT. Translated: CASSFLGGALEKLFF.

The chain uses TRBV6-5 and TRBJ1-5, with unresolved D. Germline V gives CDR1 MNHEY, CDR2 SVGAGI. The CDR3 runs to 13 residues. V was trimmed by 6 bases and J by 3 bases, leaving 9 bases between them. The CDR3 DNA follows: TGTGCCAGCAGGAGACAAGACAATCAGCCCCAGCATTTT. It specifies CASRRQDNQPQHF.

The rearrangement joins TRBV18 to TRBJ1-1, with unresolved D. The CDR3 is made up of 15 amino acids. V dropped 2 bases and J dropped 1 base, with 11 bases sitting between them. Looked up from germline, CDR1 is KGHSH and CDR2 is LQKENI. The CDR3 DNA reads TGTGCCAGCTCACCATTGGCCGGTCCGAACACTGAAGCTTTCTTT. The encoded protein is CASSPLAGPNTEAFF.

The chain recombines TRBV20-1 with TRBJ2-5, with D unresolved. The length of the CDR3 is 11 residues. The V and J ends lost 5 bases and 10 bases respectively, with 14 bases between them. The V gene's germline CDR1 is DFQATT and CDR2 SNEGSKA (reference sequence). CDR3 sequence (DNA): TGCAGTGCTTTTTTCTCAGCTGGCCAGTACTTC. This translates into CSAFFSAGQYF.

This clone was detected a few times. This chain joins TRBV4-3 and TRBJ2-4; 7 nucleotides match TRBD1. Germline-derived CDR1 and CDR2 are LGHNA and YSLEER. Trimming removed 4 bases from V and 2 bases from J; junction bases left unmatched: 5. The CDR3 totals 15 residues. The CDR3 nucleotides read TGCGCCAGCAGCCCGGGACAGTCTACCAAAAACATTCAGTACTTC. Protein product: CASSPGQSTKNIQYF.

The V gene is TRBV29-1, the J gene TRBJ2-1; 7 bases fit TRBD1. CDR3 length equals 13 residues. CDR1 and CDR2 from the germline V gene are SQVTM and ANQGSEA. The V segment lost 2 bases and the J segment 6 bases; nucleotides outside the gene matches: 4. DNA for the CDR3: TGCAGCGTTGAAAGACAGGGCGGCAATGAGCAGTTCTTC. As protein: CSVERQGGNEQFF.

This chain connects TRBV28 to TRBJ2-7; 7 bases align to TRBD2. Germline loops: CDR1 MDHEN, CDR2 SYDVKM. Germline trimming cut 8 bases from V and 7 bases from J; bases unmatched to any gene: 14. CDR3 length: 14 amino acids. The CDR3 DNA reads as TGTGCCAGCCCGTCTAGCGGAAGAGCGGAGGAGCAGTACTTC. Protein: CASPSSGRAEEQYF.

The genes are TRBV28 and TRBJ2-5, with 9 bases aligning to TRBD2. Germline lookup yields CDR1 MDHEN and CDR2 SYDVKM. The CDR3 totals 14 residues. V lost 7 bases to trimming and J lost 0 bases; unmatched junction nucleotides: 3. CDR3 protein: CASMVAGDQETQYF. In DNA, the CDR3 is TGTGCCAGCATGGTAGCGGGGGACCAAGAGACCCAGTACTTC.

This sequence joins TRBV30 and TRBJ2-7; the D gene is possibly TRBD1 (7 bases). V lost 4 bases and J 2 bases, leaving 15 bases between the germline ends. CDR3 length equals 14 residues. Germline CDR1 reads GTSNPN; CDR2 reads SVGIG (reference sequence). The DNA of the CDR3 is TGTGCCTGGACAGGGGGGATCAACACCTACGAGCAGTACTTC. Protein product: CAWTGGINTYEQYF. The full variable domain, rest sourced from reference TRBV30 and TRBJ2-7, is SQTIHQWPATLVQPVGSPLSLECTVEGTSNPNLYWYRQAAGRGLQLLFYSVGIGQISSEVPQNLSASRPQDRQFILSSKKLLLSDSGFYLCAWTGGINTYEQYFGPGTRLTVT.

This clone was found a few times. The chain recombines TRBV5-1 with TRBJ1-2; no reliable D call. In germline, CDR1 is SGHRS, CDR2 YFSETQ. The CDR3 covers 11 residues. V was trimmed by 2 bases and J by 7 bases, leaving 6 bases between them. CDR3 sequence reads: CASSFRGGYTF. DNA of the CDR3: TGCGCCAGCAGCTTTCGAGGTGGCTACACCTTC.

The chain combines TRBV5-4 with TRBJ2-3, with D possibly being TRBD1 (5 bases). Trimming pared 1 base from V and 2 bases from J, leaving 14 bases between. CDR3 size: 16 residues. Germline CDR1 reads SGHNT; CDR2 reads YYREEE (reference sequence). The CDR3 DNA reads as TGTGCCAGCAGCTTGCAAGGGGCGCGCCCCACAGATACGCAGTATTTT. Translated, it gives CASSLQGARPTDTQYF. Variable domain in full (rest from reference TRBV5-4 and TRBJ2-3): ETGVTQSPTHLIKTRGQQVTLRCSSQSGHNTVSWYQQALGQGPQFIFQYYREEENGRGNFPPRFSGLQFPNYSSELNVNALELDDSALYLCASSLQGARPTDTQYFGPGTRLTVL.

This chain uses TRBV28 with TRBJ2-3, with a possible D match to TRBD2 (6 bases). Looked up from germline, CDR1 is MDHEN and CDR2 is SYDVKM. The V gene lost 7 bases and the J gene lost 4 bases, with 9 bases spanning the gap. The CDR3 is 12 residues long. The CDR3 coding sequence is TGTGCCAGCAATTCGGGGGCAGATACGCAGTATTTT. Amino acids: CASNSGADTQYF.

This clone was seen more than once but under ten times. This rearrangement joins TRBV20-1 to TRBJ1-4; D uncertain. Trimming removed 3 bases at V and 5 bases at J, with 19 bases between. CDR1 DFQATT and CDR2 SNEGSKA come from the germline V gene (reference sequence). The CDR3 is made up of 16 amino acids. This CDR3 is CSASPPRRGRNEKLFF. CDR3 nucleotides: TGCAGTGCTAGTCCACCTCGGAGAGGGAGGAATGAAAAACTGTTTTTT.

The V gene is TRBV3-1 (or the pseudogene TRBV3-2), the J gene TRBJ1-2; D unclear. The germline gives CDR1 LGHDT, CDR2 YNNKEL (reference sequence). CDR3 size: 15 residues. Between the trimmed V and J ends, which lost 5 bases and 2 bases, there was a span of 15 bases. The CDR3 protein is CASSYATGMNYGYTF. CDR3 in DNA: TGTGCCAGCAGCTACGCGACGGGGATGAACTATGGCTACACCTTC.

CDR3 nucleotide sequence: TGTGCCAGCAGTTATGCCGGGGACAGCTCTGGAAACACCATATATTTT. It translates to CASSYAGDSSGNTIYF. V usage is TRBV6-5 and J usage is TRBJ1-3, with 7 bases lining up with TRBD1. CDR3 size: 16 residues. CDR1 is MNHEY, CDR2 SVGAGI, per germline. V lost 3 bases and J lost 0; bases outside the gene matches: 5.

The chain uses TRBV11-1 and TRBJ1-1; TRBD1 is a possible D gene (6 bases). The length of the CDR3 is 14 residues. Germline values: CDR1 SGHAT, CDR2 FQDESV (reference sequence). Trimming removed 7 bases at V and 2 bases at J, with 14 bases between. CDR3 DNA: TGTGCCAGCACCCGAGAGGACAGAAACACTGAAGCTTTCTTT. Translation: CASTREDRNTEAFF.

The chain recombines TRBV7-2 with TRBJ1-2; D remains ambiguous. The CDR3 is made up of 15 amino acids. Per the germline V gene, CDR1 is SGHTA and CDR2 is FQGNSA. V was clipped by 5 bases and J by 4 bases, with 17 bases between them. CDR3 nucleotide sequence: TGTGCCAGCAGCCCCGGACCGGACGAAAGCTATGGCTACACCTTC. Protein: CASSPGPDESYGYTF.

This clone turned up a few times. The chain has TRBV28 and TRBJ1-5, with D possibly TRBD1 on 6 matching bases. The CDR3 spans 15 residues. Looked up from germline, CDR1 is MDHEN and CDR2 is SYDVKM. V shed 4 bases and J shed 0 bases, with 10 bases lying between them. This chain's CDR3 is CASSSTGYSNQPQHF. The CDR3 bases are TGTGCCAGCAGTTCGACAGGATATAGCAATCAGCCCCAGCATTTT. The entire variable domain, with the rest obtained from reference TRBV28 and TRBJ1-5, is as follows: DVKVTQSSRYLVKRTGEKVFLECVQDMDHENMFWYRQDPGLGLRLIYFSYDVKMKEKGDIPEGYSVSREKKERFSLILESASTNQTSMYLCASSSTGYSNQPQHFGDGTRLSIL.

J is TRBJ1-5 and V is TRBV2; 8 positions agree with TRBD1. CDR3 length: 14 residues. Germline trimming cut 2 bases from V and 5 bases from J; bases unmatched to any gene: 2. Germline V CDR1 and CDR2: SNHLY, FYNNEI. This CDR3 reads CASSENRGDQPQHF. CDR3 in DNA: TGTGCCAGCAGTGAAAACAGGGGGGATCAGCCCCAGCATTTT.

The chain carries TRBV30 and TRBJ2-7, with D hard to call. Trimming stripped 0 bases from V and 4 bases from J, with 7 bases between. The CDR3 runs 12 residues. The V gene's germline CDR1 is GTSNPN and CDR2 SVGIG (reference sequence). CDR3 protein: CAWSVSGYEQYF. CDR3 coding DNA: TGTGCCTGGAGTGTATCGGGTTACGAGCAGTACTTC.